The 7 T cell receptor beta chains presented below share a single source sample, sequenced in a study of cytomegalovirus exposure and HLA in healthy donors. The primer mix had 60 Vbeta and 13 Jbeta primers. Data came from immunoSEQ multiplex PCR; TCRdb stores just in-frame clones and leaves some out. The sample records about 110,000 clones, over 70% being singletons. The sequenced sample consisted of PBMCs. All receptors come from a female donor in good health and CMV-seronegative.

This clone showed up just a few times. The chain employs TRBV7-3 and TRBJ2-5; D may be TRBD1 (6 bases). Matching the DNA end better, TRBJ2-7 makes the J call doubtful. CDR3 length: 12 amino acids. Germline V CDR1 and CDR2: SGHTA, FQGTGA. CDR3 in amino acids: CASSSTGSEQYF. CDR3 nucleotide sequence: TGTGCCAGCAGCTCCACAGGGTCCGAGCAGTACTTC.

J is TRBJ1-4 and V is TRBV2, with 10 nucleotides matching TRBD1. CDR1 and CDR2 from the germline V gene are SNHLY and FYNNEI. The CDR3 runs to 15 residues. V lost 6 bases and J lost 3; bases outside the gene matches: 4. The CDR3 loop reads CASRDRGMANEKLFF. The DNA of the CDR3 is TGTGCCAGCAGGGACAGGGGGATGGCTAATGAAAAACTGTTTTTT.

J is TRBJ2-5 and V is TRBV19; 12 bases agree with TRBD2. Per the germline V gene, CDR1 is LNHDA and CDR2 is SQIVND (reference sequence). V lost 5 bases to trimming and J lost 4 bases; unmatched junction nucleotides: 5. The CDR3 is made up of 15 amino acids. The CDR3 bases are TGTGCCAGTAGTTCACTAGCGGGAGGAGTAGAGACCCAGTACTTC. Translating gives CASSSLAGGVETQYF. Complete variable domain (other parts from reference TRBV19 and TRBJ2-5): DGGITQSPKYLFRKEGQNVTLSCEQNLNHDAMYWYRQDPGQGLRLIYYSQIVNDFQKGDIAEGYSVSREKKESFPLTVTSAQKNPTAFYLCASSSLAGGVETQYFGPGTRLLVL.

The sample holds a few counts of this clone. The V gene is TRBV4-2, the J gene TRBJ2-2; D is perhaps TRBD1 (5 bases). The CDR3 is made up of 13 amino acids. Germline V lookup: CDR1 LGHNA, CDR2 YNFKEQ. Trimming pared 3 bases from V and 7 bases from J, leaving 9 bases between. CDR3 in amino acids: CASSQETDGELFF. As DNA, the CDR3 is TGTGCCAGCAGCCAGGAGACAGACGGGGAGCTGTTTTTT.

The rearrangement uses TRBV30 and TRBJ2-5, with D possibly TRBD1 on 5 matching bases. Trimming cost V 5 bases and J 4 bases, with 17 bases left between them. The CDR3 runs 14 residues. Germline-derived CDR1 and CDR2 are GTSNPN and SVGIG (reference sequence). The CDR3 region is CAWAKRRGIETQYF. Written as DNA, the CDR3 is TGTGCCTGGGCCAAACGAAGGGGAATAGAGACCCAGTACTTC.

The gene calls are TRBV29-1 and TRBJ2-7; TRBD1 matches 9 bases. The V and J ends lost 7 bases and 6 bases, in that order; junction bases with no gene match: 10. The CDR3 spans 13 residues. From germline, CDR1 is SQVTM and CDR2 ANQGSEA. Here the CDR3 reads CSGIQGAIGEQYF. The CDR3 DNA follows: TGCAGCGGTATACAGGGGGCGATTGGCGAGCAGTACTTC.

The V gene is TRBV4-1, the J gene TRBJ1-4, with TRBD1 identical over 7 bases. With 4 bases clipped from V and 5 bases from J, the junction kept 7 bases outside the gene matches. Looked up from germline, CDR1 is MGHRA and CDR2 is YSYEKL. The CDR3 is made up of 15 amino acids. In DNA, the CDR3 is TGCGCCAGCAGCCCCCAGGGGGGAGTAAATGAAAAACTGTTTTTT. It is translated as CASSPQGGVNEKLFF.